A single sample is the source of the 15 T cell receptor beta chains below, sequenced in a study of cytomegalovirus exposure and HLA in healthy donors. PCR employed 60 Vbeta and 13 Jbeta primers. Clones were read by immunoSEQ multiplex PCR, and TCRdb kept only the in-frame ones, dropping some. The sample includes some 150,000 clones, around 73% of them seen just once. The sequenced material came from PBMCs. The receptor set was obtained from a female donor in good health and CMV-seronegative.

V is TRBV9 and J is TRBJ2-1; possible D gene TRBD2, 6 bases. The CDR3 sequence is 15 residues long. CDR1 and CDR2 from the germline V gene are SGDLS and YYNGEE. V was pared by 0 bases and J by 3 bases, with 10 bases between. CDR3 sequence (DNA): TGTGCCAGCAGCGTAGGGGGGACTGACTACAATGAGCAGTTCTTC. Amino acid sequence: CASSVGGTDYNEQFF.

This clone has just a few counts. The chain combines TRBV28 with TRBJ2-2; 14 bases align to TRBD2. The CDR3 spans 21 residues. The germline V gene has CDR1 MDHEN and CDR2 SYDVKM. V trimming: 5 bases; J trimming: 0 bases; junction bases outside the gene matches: 14. CDR3 coding DNA: TGTGCCAGCAGTCTCCCGGACGGGACTAGCGGGAGCCTCCCGAACACCGGGGAGCTGTTTTTT. Translated, it gives CASSLPDGTSGSLPNTGELFF. The complete variable domain, with remaining parts taken from reference TRBV28 and TRBJ2-2, reads DVKVTQSSRYLVKRTGEKVFLECVQDMDHENMFWYRQDPGLGLRLIYFSYDVKMKEKGDIPEGYSVSREKKERFSLILESASTNQTSMYLCASSLPDGTSGSLPNTGELFFGEGSRLTVL.

This chain links TRBV10-3 with TRBJ2-5, with TRBD1 identical over 7 bases. The J call is in doubt because the DNA end fits TRBJ2-7 better. The CDR3 length is 13 residues. Germline CDR1 ENHRY, CDR2 SYGVKD. The CDR3 DNA reads TGTGCCATCGGAACCGGGACAGCAGACGAGCAGTACTTC. Translating gives CAIGTGTADEQYF.

The CDR3 DNA sequence: TGTGCCAGCAGTTTAATGCATCAGGGGGCTACCCAGTACTTC. Translating it yields CASSLMHQGATQYF. The chain uses TRBV28 and TRBJ2-5, with 8 bases aligning to TRBD1. Germline-derived CDR1 and CDR2 are MDHEN and SYDVKM. This CDR3 contains 14 residues. Trimming at V came to 2 bases and at J to 8 bases, leaving 7 bases not matched to a gene.

This sequence joins TRBV4-2 and TRBJ2-3; D remains ambiguous. Germline assignment: CDR1 LGHNA and CDR2 YNFKEQ. The CDR3 has 13 amino acids. The V and J ends lost 0 bases and 6 bases respectively, with 7 bases between them. CDR3 nucleotide sequence: TGTGCCAGCAGCCAAGATCGCCAGGATACGCAGTATTTT. This codes for CASSQDRQDTQYF.

This chain uses TRBV5-1 with TRBJ2-3; 7 nucleotides agree with TRBD1. CDR1 and CDR2 from the germline V gene are SGHRS and YFSETQ. With V trimmed by 4 bases and J by 2 bases, 16 bases remained unmatched. This CDR3 contains 18 residues. The CDR3 bases are TGCGCCAGCAGCGTCCTCCGGAAGGGGGCGCGTATCACAGATACGCAGTATTTT. This sequence encodes CASSVLRKGARITDTQYF.

CDR3 bases: TGTGCCAGCAGTCCTCGGACTAGCGGAGGGTTCTTC. Protein sequence: CASSPRTSGGFF. The rearrangement links TRBV28 to TRBJ2-1, with TRBD2 matching 10 bases. The length of the CDR3 is 12 residues. V lost 5 bases, J lost 15 bases, and 7 bases stayed unmatched. CDR1 is MDHEN and CDR2 is SYDVKM in the germline V gene.

This chain uses TRBV5-8 with TRBJ1-2; D call uncertain. The CDR3 is made up of 13 amino acids. V lost 0 bases and J lost 7, with 10 bases in between. Looked up from germline, CDR1 is SGHTS and CDR2 is YDEGEE. CDR3 DNA: TGTGCCAGCAGCTTGGGAGGGCCCGCTGGCTACACCTTC. Translation gives CASSLGGPAGYTF.

The chain carries TRBV27 and TRBJ2-3; TRBD2 matches 9 bases. This CDR3 is 16 amino acids long. Germline values: CDR1 MNHEY, CDR2 SMNVEV (reference sequence). The ends lost 5 bases at V and 0 bases at J; junction bases unmatched: 6. Here the CDR3 reads CASSPRTSASTDTQYF. The CDR3 DNA follows: TGTGCCAGCAGTCCACGGACTAGCGCTAGCACAGATACGCAGTATTTT.

The CDR3 sequence is CASSLFFLSSSTDTQYF. DNA for the CDR3: TGTGCCAGCAGCTTATTTTTCCTGAGTTCGAGCACAGATACGCAGTATTTT. The rearrangement uses TRBV11-2 and TRBJ2-3, with D hard to call. CDR3 length: 17 residues. V was pared by 2 bases and J by 0 bases, with 15 bases between. CDR1 is SGHAT, CDR2 FQNNGV, per germline.

The chain employs TRBV7-2 and TRBJ2-7; D possibly corresponds to TRBD2 (6 bases). The V gene lost 0 bases and the J gene lost 7 bases, with 19 bases spanning the gap. This CDR3 spans 16 amino acids. CDR1 and CDR2 (germline): SGHTA, FQGNSA. In DNA form, the CDR3 reads TGTGCCAGCAGCTTAGCTGAGGCGGGGACCAGTGGAGAGCAGTACTTC. It yields the protein CASSLAEAGTSGEQYF. Full variable domain (rest looked up from reference TRBV7-2 and TRBJ2-7): GAGVSQSPSNKVTEKGKDVELRCDPISGHTALYWYRQSLGQGLEFLIYFQGNSAPDKSGLPSDRFSAERTGGSVSTLTIQRTQQEDSAVYLCASSLAEAGTSGEQYFGPGTRLTVT.

J is TRBJ1-2 and V is TRBV6-5; 7 bases fit TRBD1. The CDR3 loop spans 13 amino acids. Looked up from germline, CDR1 is MNHEY and CDR2 is SVGAGI. After removal of 5 bases from V and 8 bases from J, the junction contained 8 bases not matched to a gene. CDR3 loop: CASSQTGIGGYTF. In DNA form, the CDR3 reads TGTGCCAGCAGTCAGACAGGGATTGGCGGCTACACCTTC.

The chain carries TRBV19 and TRBJ2-5, with D maybe TRBD2 (6 bases). The CDR3 is 16 amino acids. Per the germline V gene, CDR1 is LNHDA and CDR2 is SQIVND (reference sequence). Between the trimmed V and J ends, which lost 5 bases and 5 bases, there was a span of 21 bases. The CDR3 here is CASSPGTSRGVETQYF. The CDR3 bases are TGTGCCAGTAGTCCCGGGACTTCAAGGGGAGTGGAGACCCAGTACTTC.

The rearrangement links TRBV28 to TRBJ2-3; 16 positions match TRBD2. With 4 bases clipped from V and 5 bases from J, the junction kept 9 bases outside the gene matches. Per the germline V gene, CDR1 is MDHEN and CDR2 is SYDVKM. This CDR3 has 18 amino acids. Here the CDR3 DNA reads TGTGCCAGCAGTTCGTCCGGGACTAGCGGGAGGGCCGGAGATACGCAGTATTTT. It yields the protein CASSSSGTSGRAGDTQYF.

The DNA of the CDR3 is TGTGCCAGTAGTATAGAGGGCAACGCTAACTATGGCTACACCTTC. It translates to CASSIEGNANYGYTF. This sequence joins TRBV19 and TRBJ1-2, with D hard to call. Looked up from germline, CDR1 is LNHDA and CDR2 is SQIVND (reference sequence). V lost 0 bases to trimming and J lost 0 bases, with 8 bases between them. CDR3 size: 15 residues.